A single sample gave rise to the 27 T cell receptor beta chains below, sequenced in a study of T cell repertoires and HLA-DP antigens. Profiling relied on immunoSEQ multiplex PCR, and the TCRdb table lists in-frame clones only, not all of them. The sample includes 85,000 to 90,000 clones, about 89% seen only once; the top ten take roughly 1.6%. The antigens of these receptors remain unknown. Specimen: CD4+ T cells from PBMCs. The receptors derive from a middle-aged man in good health and CMV-seronegative.

The V and J genes are TRBV29-1 and TRBJ2-1, with TRBD2 matching 12 bases. CDR3 length: 14 residues. With 4 bases clipped from V and 4 bases from J, the junction kept 2 bases outside the gene matches. Germline CDR1 and CDR2: SQVTM and ANQGSEA. The CDR3 spells CSVALAGGYNEQFF. The CDR3 bases are TGCAGCGTTGCCCTAGCGGGGGGGTACAATGAGCAGTTCTTC.

A remark on this clone: Other DNA sequences in the same sample also yield this CDR3. V gene TRBV7-9 combines with J gene TRBJ1-5; possible D gene TRBD1, 6 bases. The ends were cut back, 3 bases at V and 7 bases at J, with 16 bases in the middle. Germline CDR1 SEHNR, CDR2 FQNEAQ (reference sequence). The CDR3 is made up of 15 amino acids. Here the CDR3 DNA reads TGTGCCAGCAGCTTGGCAGGGGCGGGGGGGCAGCCCCAGCATTTT. Translating it yields CASSLAGAGGQPQHF.

The V and J genes are TRBV29-1 and TRBJ2-7, with D possibly called TRBD1 or TRBD2 (5 bases each). Germline values: CDR1 SQVTM, CDR2 ANQGSEA. The V end was cut by 5 bases, the J end by 7 bases, with 18 bases between. The CDR3 is 13 residues long. This CDR3 reads CSVRDPAPVEQYF. The CDR3 bases are TGCAGCGTTCGGGACCCGGCCCCCGTGGAGCAGTACTTC.

The chain uses TRBV7-2 and TRBJ1-1; D is uncertain. CDR3 length: 15 amino acids. The germline CDR1 and CDR2 sequences are SGHTA and FQGNSA. V was cut by 5 bases and J by 1 base, with 14 bases left in between. The CDR3 loop is CASSVRRMTNTEAFF. Here the CDR3 DNA reads TGTGCCAGCAGCGTCAGACGGATGACGAACACTGAAGCTTTCTTT.

The chain employs TRBV2 and TRBJ1-1; D may be TRBD1 (5 bases). Trimming took off 8 bases at V and 5 bases at J, with 21 bases between the two ends. The CDR3 loop spans 15 amino acids. From germline, CDR1 is SNHLY and CDR2 FYNNEI. The CDR3 sequence: CASLLGVDGWTEAFF. In DNA form, the CDR3 reads TGTGCCAGCCTCCTGGGGGTGGATGGGTGGACTGAAGCTTTCTTT.

The CDR3 reads CSASTGNTIYF. Written as DNA, the CDR3 is TGCAGTGCTTCTACTGGAAACACCATATATTTT. The chain has TRBV20-1 and TRBJ1-3; D is uncertain. Looked up from germline, CDR1 is DFQATT and CDR2 is SNEGSKA (reference sequence). The CDR3 runs to 11 residues. Trimming shortened V by 5 bases and J by 2 bases, and 4 bases separated the two germline ends.

The chain joins TRBV7-2 to TRBJ1-5, with D unclear. V was cut by 3 bases and J by 0 bases, with 9 bases left in between. CDR3 length equals 15 residues. Per germline, CDR1 SGHTA and CDR2 FQGNSA. As DNA, the CDR3 is TGTGCCAGCAGCTTGGGGTCAGCTAGCAATCAGCCCCAGCATTTT. It encodes CASSLGSASNQPQHF.

The J gene is TRBJ2-5, the V gene TRBV5-6, with TRBD1 matching 8 bases. The J call may be mistaken, given a closer DNA end match to TRBJ2-7. CDR1 and CDR2 (germline): SGHDT, YYEEEE. The CDR3 is 16 residues long. The chain's CDR3 is CASSSMDRAPSYEQYF. CDR3 sequence (DNA): TGTGCCAGCAGCTCCATGGACAGGGCCCCCTCCTACGAGCAGTACTTC.

The rearrangement links TRBV9 to TRBJ1-2; TRBD1 matches at 11 bases. The CDR3 runs 14 residues. J gave up 8 bases and V 4 bases, and 7 bases lay outside the gene matches. From germline, CDR1 is SGDLS and CDR2 YYNGEE. CDR3 sequence reads: CASSTGQGARGYTF. CDR3 DNA: TGTGCCAGCAGCACAGGACAGGGGGCGCGAGGCTACACCTTC.

The chain links TRBV1 to TRBJ2-1; the D call in the table, TRBD2, was not verified against the DNA. TRBV1 is reported as a pseudogene. The CDR3 runs 19 residues. This CDR3 reads CTSSQRGLAGADSYNEQFF. CDR3 in DNA: TGCACCAGCAGCCAACGGGGACTAGCGGGGGCGGATTCCTACAATGAGCAGTTCTTC.

This sequence joins TRBV11-2 and TRBJ2-3; D uncertain. This CDR3 has 16 residues. Trimming cost V 1 base and J 0 bases, with 11 bases left between them. Germline V lookup: CDR1 SGHAT, CDR2 FQNNGV. CDR3 in amino acids: CASSLVGVTSTDTQYF. In nucleotides, the CDR3 is TGTGCCAGCAGCTTAGTAGGCGTTACTAGCACAGATACGCAGTATTTT.

The V gene is TRBV25-1, the J gene TRBJ2-3, with 8 bases lining up with TRBD2. Losses at the gene ends were 4 bases for V and 4 bases for J; bases not matched to a gene: 13. The CDR3 covers 17 residues. Germline lookup yields CDR1 MGHDK and CDR2 SYGVNS. DNA of the CDR3: TGTGCCAGCAGTGGGGGGGGGCTAAGCGGGAGCGCAGATACGCAGTATTTT. Its translation is CASSGGGLSGSADTQYF.

The V gene is TRBV6-6, the J gene TRBJ2-3; TRBD2 matches 8 bases. Germline-derived CDR1 and CDR2 are MNHNY and SVGAGI (reference sequence). This CDR3 comprises 15 residues. Unmatched junction bases numbered 4, after V lost 2 bases and J lost 3 bases. The CDR3 protein is CASSYTGGRTDTQYF. The DNA of the CDR3 is TGTGCCAGCAGTTACACGGGGGGGCGTACAGATACGCAGTATTTT.

The chain employs TRBV2 and TRBJ1-2; maybe TRBD1 (5 bases). Trimming left V 7 bases short and J 0 bases short, with 15 bases between. Germline lookup yields CDR1 SNHLY and CDR2 FYNNEI. The CDR3 covers 15 residues. CDR3 nucleotide sequence: TGTGCCAGCATCATGACAGAGACCGCTAACTATGGCTACACCTTC. It encodes CASIMTETANYGYTF.

The chain links TRBV7-9 to TRBJ1-2; D perhaps matches TRBD1 (6 bases). CDR1 and CDR2 (germline): SEHNR, FQNEAQ (reference sequence). The CDR3 runs to 14 residues. V lost 3 bases, J lost 6 bases, and 14 bases lay in between. This chain's CDR3 is CASSLRGRGDGYTF. The CDR3 nucleotides read TGTGCCAGCAGCTTGAGGGGCAGGGGCGATGGCTACACCTTC. The whole variable domain, filled in from reference TRBV7-9 and TRBJ1-2, reads DTGVSQNPRHKITKRGQNVTFRCDPISEHNRLYWYRQTLGQGPEFLTYFQNEAQLEKSRLLSDRFSAERPKGSFSTLEIQRTEQGDSAMYLCASSLRGRGDGYTFGSGTRLTVV.

J is TRBJ1-2 and V is TRBV11-1; TRBD1 matches 9 bases. The V gene end was trimmed by 4 bases and the J gene end by 5 bases; junction bases not matched to a gene: 8. The CDR3 covers 15 residues. Germline loops: CDR1 SGHAT, CDR2 FQDESV (reference sequence). The CDR3 nucleotides are TGTGCCAGCAGCTCCGGGACAGGGCCCTCTTATGGCTACACCTTC. Its protein is CASSSGTGPSYGYTF.

The chain has TRBV5-1 and TRBJ1-6; D call uncertain. With 0 bases removed from V and 7 bases from J, the gap between germline ends came to 11 bases. This CDR3 spans 15 amino acids. The V gene's germline CDR1 is SGHRS and CDR2 YFSETQ. CDR3 sequence: CASSLDGRPNSPLHF. The CDR3 nucleotides read TGCGCCAGCAGCTTGGACGGACGTCCGAATTCACCCCTCCACTTT.

The CDR3 nucleotides are TGCGCCAGCAGCCAAGAGGGAGGCGGGACAGGGAGAGAGACCCAGTACTTC. This gives the protein CASSQEGGGTGRETQYF. This sequence joins TRBV4-1 and TRBJ2-5, with 9 bases identical to TRBD1. V gave up 0 bases and J gave up 4 bases; unmatched junction bases: 9. This CDR3 has 17 residues. The V gene's germline CDR1 is MGHRA and CDR2 YSYEKL.

This chain joins TRBV28 and TRBJ1-1; the D is unclear. V was clipped by 3 bases and J by 4 bases, with 12 bases between them. The CDR3 totals 14 residues. CDR1 is MDHEN and CDR2 is SYDVKM in the germline V gene. CDR3 residues: CASSLWRSGTEAFF. The CDR3 region has the DNA TGTGCCAGCAGTTTGTGGAGGTCGGGCACTGAAGCTTTCTTT.

This rearrangement joins TRBV7-2 to TRBJ2-5, with no clear D. The V gene's germline CDR1 is SGHTA and CDR2 FQGNSA. Trimming removed 6 bases from V and 3 bases from J, with 5 bases in between. The CDR3 covers 11 residues. The CDR3 bases are TGTGCCAGCAGTCCGAAAGAGACCCAGTACTTC. It specifies CASSPKETQYF.

The J gene is TRBJ1-5, the V gene TRBV7-9; no clear D. Germline V gives CDR1 SEHNR, CDR2 FQNEAQ (reference sequence). The CDR3 has 13 amino acids. Trimming pared 10 bases from V and 4 bases from J, leaving 14 bases between. CDR3 loop: CATRPGPNQPQHF. The CDR3 coding sequence is TGTGCCACCAGGCCCGGGCCTAATCAGCCCCAGCATTTT.

This chain joins TRBV5-4 and TRBJ1-6; TRBD1 might be the D (6 bases). The ends were cut back, 4 bases at V and 8 bases at J, with 13 bases in the middle. The CDR3 totals 14 residues. Germline V CDR1 and CDR2: SGHNT, YYREEE (reference sequence). The CDR3 sequence is CASSRRTDHSPLHF. In DNA, the CDR3 is TGTGCCAGCAGCCGCCGGACAGACCATTCACCCCTCCACTTT. Based on the CDR3 plus reference TRBV5-4 and TRBJ1-6, the full variable domain is ETGVTQSPTHLIKTRGQQVTLRCSSQSGHNTVSWYQQALGQGPQFIFQYYREEENGRGNFPPRFSGLQFPNYSSELNVNALELDDSALYLCASSRRTDHSPLHFGNGTRLTVT.

The rearrangement joins TRBV6-6 to TRBJ2-7, with 7 bases fitting TRBD1. Germline V lookup: CDR1 MNHNY, CDR2 SVGAGI (reference sequence). CDR3 size: 16 residues. V gave up 2 bases and J gave up 4 bases; unmatched junction bases: 11. The CDR3 is CASSYPQRTGVYEQYF. The CDR3 DNA is TGTGCCAGCAGTTACCCACAACGGACAGGCGTTTACGAGCAGTACTTC.

This clone showed up just once. An end of the junction does not agree with germline; a read error may underlie this. The CDR3 sequence is CASSLSSPRTSQVF. DNA of the CDR3: TGTGCCAGCAGTTTATCGAGTCCTCGGACTAGTCAGGTCTTC. The chain has TRBV27 and TRBJ2-1; 7 nucleotides align to TRBD2. This CDR3 is 14 amino acids long. Per germline, CDR1 MNHEY and CDR2 SMNVEV (reference sequence).

This clone was found a few times. The chain couples TRBV28 to TRBJ2-2, with D possibly called TRBD1 or TRBD2 (6 bases each). The CDR3 sequence is 14 residues long. The germline V and J ends were trimmed by 3 bases and 5 bases, with 10 bases remaining between them. The germline gives CDR1 MDHEN, CDR2 SYDVKM. CDR3 sequence: CASSFGGETGELFF. Written as DNA, the CDR3 is TGTGCCAGCAGTTTCGGGGGCGAAACCGGGGAGCTGTTTTTT.

This clone was found a few times. J is TRBJ1-6 and V is TRBV6-5; 9 bases map to TRBD1. Germline trimming cut 4 bases from V and 7 bases from J; bases unmatched to any gene: 8. CDR1 is MNHEY, CDR2 SVGAGI, per germline. This CDR3 comprises 16 residues. CDR3 amino acids: CASSFIQGAGNSPLHF. Written as DNA, the CDR3 is TGTGCCAGCAGTTTCATACAGGGGGCCGGGAATTCACCCCTCCACTTT.

The chain combines TRBV9 with TRBJ2-5; D is unresolved. The CDR3 has 17 residues. Per the germline V gene, CDR1 is SGDLS and CDR2 is YYNGEE. V was trimmed by 0 bases and J by 4 bases, leaving 19 bases between them. DNA of the CDR3: TGTGCCAGCAGCGTAGCGGACGGTCGGGTATTCCCAGAGACCCAGTACTTC. Translation gives CASSVADGRVFPETQYF. The whole variable domain, filled in from reference TRBV9 and TRBJ2-5, reads DSGVTQTPKHLITATGQRVTLRCSPRSGDLSVYWYQQSLDQGLQFLIQYYNGEERAKGNILERFSAQQFPDLHSELNLSSLELGDSALYFCASSVADGRVFPETQYFGPGTRLLVL.